These 17 T cell receptor beta chains originate from one sample sequenced in a study of identical twins. MiXCR, run by TCRdb on the 5' RACE reads, gives a single entry per CDR3 protein. Of 750,000 to 950,000 distinct CDR3 sequences detected, approximately 13% appear once; the ten largest clones hold 1.5% to 2%. These sequences were also reported in another study, on yellow fever vaccine responses in identical twins.

The specimen sequenced was PBMCs. Receptors originate from a woman aged 18 to 35 in good health.

The DNA for the CDR3 is TGCAGTGCTAGAGATCTCAGCGGGGAGCTGTTTTTT. Protein: CSARDLSGELFF. The chain recombines TRBV20-1 with TRBJ2-2; no definite D call. CDR1 is DFQATT and CDR2 is SNEGSKA in the germline V gene (reference sequence). CDR3 length: 12 amino acids. Trimming took off 0 bases at V and 7 bases at J, with 6 bases between the two ends.

J is TRBJ2-1 and V is TRBV5-1; a weak D match, TRBD2 (6 bases). The CDR3 covers 14 residues. Germline values: CDR1 SGHRS, CDR2 YFSETQ. Trimming took off 4 bases at V and 4 bases at J, with 12 bases between the two ends. CDR3 amino acids: CASSAGTQYNEQFF. For the CDR3, the DNA is TGCGCCAGCAGCGCGGGGACCCAATACAATGAGCAGTTCTTC.

This clonotype was observed a handful of times. V usage is TRBV11-3 and J usage is TRBJ2-1; the D gene could be TRBD1 or TRBD2 (7 bases each). The CDR3 spans 16 residues. In germline, CDR1 is SGHNT, CDR2 YENEEA. V shed 5 bases and J shed 3 bases, with 17 bases lying between them. CDR3 nucleotides: TGTGCCAGCAGCAACGAGGGAGGGGGCCGCTACAATGAGCAGTTCTTC. Translating it yields CASSNEGGGRYNEQFF.

There are a few counts of this clonotype. In DNA form, the CDR3 reads TGTGCCAGCAGTCTAGGACAGGATAGCACAGATACGCAGTATTTT. Translating it yields CASSLGQDSTDTQYF. This rearrangement joins TRBV28 to TRBJ2-3, with 7 bases that match TRBD1. The V segment lost 5 bases and the J segment 0 bases; nucleotides outside the gene matches: 5. CDR3 length: 15 residues. Per germline, CDR1 MDHEN and CDR2 SYDVKM.

This clonotype has just one count. This chain connects TRBV3-1 to TRBJ2-5; 11 bases are a match to TRBD2. After removal of 0 bases from V and 5 bases from J, the junction contained 17 bases not matched to a gene. Germline V CDR1 and CDR2: LGHDT, YNNKEL (reference sequence). The CDR3 consists of 20 residues. CDR3 region: CASSQEPVAGGPGLLETQYF. The DNA for the CDR3 is TGTGCCAGCAGCCAAGAACCGGTAGCGGGGGGGCCGGGATTATTGGAGACCCAGTACTTC.

The rearrangement joins TRBV28 to TRBJ1-2; 9 bases line up with TRBD1. J lost 5 bases, V lost 6 bases, and 7 bases had no gene match. Germline loops: CDR1 MDHEN, CDR2 SYDVKM. The CDR3 runs to 14 residues. The CDR3 coding sequence is TGTGCCAGCAGCCTCACCGGGACAGGGTATGGCTACACCTTC. Residues: CASSLTGTGYGYTF.

The chain couples TRBV10-3 to TRBJ2-1; D not certain. Germline lookup yields CDR1 ENHRY and CDR2 SYGVKD. The CDR3 covers 11 residues. Trimming pared 8 bases from V and 5 bases from J, leaving 7 bases between. CDR3 sequence: CAISTHNEQFF. The CDR3, as DNA: TGTGCCATCTCCACTCACAATGAGCAGTTCTTC.

This clonotype has a handful of counts. This chain links TRBV4-2 with TRBJ2-3, with TRBD2 matching over 9 bases. The J segment lost 4 bases and the V segment lost 0 bases, leaving 11 bases of the junction unmatched. The CDR3 loop spans 18 amino acids. The germline V gene has CDR1 LGHNA and CDR2 YNFKEQ. CDR3 in amino acids: CASSQDASAGGGSDTQYF. The DNA for the CDR3 is TGTGCCAGCAGCCAAGATGCCTCAGCGGGAGGAGGATCAGATACGCAGTATTTT.

The chain combines TRBV4-2 with TRBJ2-3, with TRBD2 identical over 8 bases. The V gene end was trimmed by 1 base and the J gene end by 6 bases; junction bases not matched to a gene: 9. CDR1 is LGHNA and CDR2 is YNFKEQ in the germline V gene. The CDR3 totals 16 residues. The CDR3: CASSQAGGPLGDTQYF. DNA for the CDR3: TGTGCCAGCAGCCAAGCGGGGGGGCCCCTGGGGGATACGCAGTATTTT.

This clonotype was recorded a few times. The rearrangement uses TRBV4-1 and TRBJ2-1; 11 bases fit TRBD2. Germline V gives CDR1 MGHRA, CDR2 YSYEKL. With V trimmed by 5 bases and J by 7 bases, 7 bases remained unmatched. CDR3 size: 15 residues. The CDR3 nucleotides read TGCGCCAGCAGCACGATAGCGGGAGGGCTGAATGAGCAGTTCTTC. This translates into CASSTIAGGLNEQFF.

The chain recombines TRBV20-1 with TRBJ2-5; the D gene could be TRBD1 or TRBD2 (5 bases each). The germline V and J ends were trimmed by 6 bases and 4 bases, with 18 bases remaining between them. The CDR3 contains 14 residues. Germline CDR1 is DFQATT and CDR2 is SNEGSKA (reference sequence). This CDR3 reads CSARGLAASETQYF. The CDR3 region has the DNA TGCAGTGCAAGGGGTCTAGCCGCCTCAGAGACCCAGTACTTC.

The chain is built from TRBV5-5 and TRBJ2-7; 8 nucleotides match TRBD2. Germline V gene data show CDR1 as SGHKS and CDR2 as YYEKEE (reference sequence). V was clipped by 0 bases and J by 2 bases; unmatched bases: 10. The CDR3 has 17 residues. The CDR3: CASSLAVVAGLPYEQYF. CDR3 DNA: TGTGCCAGCAGCTTGGCGGTTGTAGCGGGGCTTCCCTACGAGCAGTACTTC. The full variable domain, in which reference TRBV5-5 and TRBJ2-7 provide the parts outside the CDR3, is DAGVTQSPTHLIKTRGQQVTLRCSPISGHKSVSWYQQVLGQGPQFIFQYYEKEERGRGNFPDRFSARQFPNYSSELNVNALLLGDSALYLCASSLAVVAGLPYEQYFGPGTRLTVT.

This chain links TRBV19 with TRBJ2-1; 12 bases map to TRBD2. The V gene end was trimmed by 5 bases and the J gene end by 12 bases; junction bases not matched to a gene: 11. Per the germline V gene, CDR1 is LNHDA and CDR2 is SQIVND (reference sequence). CDR3 length: 15 amino acids. CDR3 sequence (DNA): TGTGCCAGTAGTCCCGGACTAGCGGGACCGCCAGGGCAGTTCTTC. This gives the protein CASSPGLAGPPGQFF. The full variable domain, with the rest looked up from reference TRBV19 and TRBJ2-1, is DGGITQSPKYLFRKEGQNVTLSCEQNLNHDAMYWYRQDPGQGLRLIYYSQIVNDFQKGDIAEGYSVSREKKESFPLTVTSAQKNPTAFYLCASSPGLAGPPGQFFGPGTRLTVL.

This clonotype has a handful of counts. The rearrangement uses TRBV5-1 and TRBJ2-7; possible D gene TRBD2, 6 bases. With 3 bases removed from V and 5 bases from J, the gap between germline ends came to 15 bases. The CDR3 sequence is 14 residues long. Per the germline V gene, CDR1 is SGHRS and CDR2 is YFSETQ. The CDR3 here is CASSSLSGAHEQYF. In DNA form, the CDR3 reads TGCGCCAGCAGCTCGCTTTCGGGAGCCCACGAGCAGTACTTC.

The J gene is TRBJ2-1, the V gene TRBV20-1; 11 bases are a match to TRBD1. This CDR3 has 18 residues. Germline V gene lookup returns CDR1 DFQATT and CDR2 SNEGSKA (reference sequence). Germline trimming cut 2 bases from V and 0 bases from J; bases unmatched to any gene: 9. CDR3 sequence (DNA): TGCAGTGCTAGAACCGGACAGGGGGCTTTCGGCTCCTACAATGAGCAGTTCTTC. Translating gives CSARTGQGAFGSYNEQFF.

This clonotype occurred many times. The chain links TRBV4-1 to TRBJ2-2, with D hard to call. This CDR3 has 13 amino acids. V dropped 4 bases and J dropped 8 bases, with 11 bases sitting between them. CDR1 is MGHRA and CDR2 is YSYEKL in the germline V gene. The CDR3 region has the DNA TGCGCCAGCAGCCTTCGGGCGTTAGGGGAGCTGTTTTTT. Its protein is CASSLRALGELFF.

The chain links TRBV20-1 to TRBJ2-1; D may be TRBD1 or TRBD2 (5 bases each). The V gene's germline CDR1 is DFQATT and CDR2 SNEGSKA (reference sequence). This CDR3 spans 11 amino acids. V lost 4 bases and J 5 bases, leaving 6 bases between the germline ends. The CDR3 loop is CSAKGHNEQFF. CDR3 in DNA: TGCAGTGCTAAGGGACACAATGAGCAGTTCTTC.